The 22 T cell receptor beta chains listed next were all sequenced from one sample in a study of blood T cell repertoires in COVID-19 (dated by TCRdb to 2018 to 2020). Library method: the immunoSEQ multiplex PCR assay. TCRdb took this table from immuneACCESS and kept in-frame rearrangements with V and J called. Such tables lack part of the clones; where checked against another copy, unresolved V genes explain under half of the gap, and the rest is unexplained. The sample has 160,000 or so clones on record, approximately 80% of them singletons. Under 7% of the sample is held by the ten biggest clonotypes. The sample was PBMCs or T cells enriched from blood (not recorded which). Receptor source: a man aged 35-49 years who had recovered from COVID-19.

The chain links TRBV6-1 to TRBJ1-1; 8 bases are a match to TRBD1. From germline, CDR1 is MNHNS and CDR2 SASEGT. The CDR3 is 16 amino acids. J was trimmed by 1 base and V by 3 bases; bases with no gene match: 7. CDR3 protein: CASSESTGTGNTEAFF. The CDR3 DNA follows: TGTGCCAGCAGTGAGTCTACCGGGACAGGGAACACTGAAGCTTTCTTT.

The genes are TRBV6-1 and TRBJ1-5; 9 nucleotides align to TRBD1. Germline V gene sequence: CDR1 MNHNS, CDR2 SASEGT. The J segment lost 2 bases and the V segment lost 4 bases, leaving 12 bases of the junction unmatched. The CDR3 spans 18 residues. CDR3 DNA sequence: TGTGCCAGCAGTGGGGTAGGACAGGGGATTTTAGGCAATCAGCCCCAGCATTTT. It is translated as CASSGVGQGILGNQPQHF.

As to this clone: A read error is possible here, since a much larger clone lies one base away. The CDR3 loop reads CASSTGNSPLHF. CDR3 nucleotides: TGTGCCAGCAGCACAGGGAATTCACCCCTCCACTTT. The chain couples TRBV7-3 to TRBJ1-6, with a tentative D call TRBD1 (6 bases). Per the germline V gene, CDR1 is SGHTA and CDR2 is FQGTGA. This CDR3 is built from 12 residues. Trimming shortened V by 5 bases and J by 7 bases, and 6 bases separated the two germline ends.

This chain joins TRBV7-2 and TRBJ1-4; D is perhaps TRBD1 (6 bases). CDR1 and CDR2 (germline): SGHTA, FQGNSA. CDR3 length: 16 residues. Trimming removed 5 bases from V and 8 bases from J, with 21 bases in between. CDR3 DNA: TGTGCCAGCAGCCGGGATTTGACAGGTCAAGGGGAAAAACTGTTTTTT. Protein product: CASSRDLTGQGEKLFF.

The J gene is TRBJ1-2, the V gene TRBV27; 9 positions match TRBD1. This CDR3 comprises 15 residues. The junction had 10 bases not matched to a gene; V was cut back by 3 bases and J by 8 bases. Germline V CDR1 and CDR2: MNHEY, SMNVEV (reference sequence). The CDR3 nucleotides read TGTGCCAGCAGTTTCGACCTTACAGGGGGCGGGGGCTACACCTTC. This codes for CASSFDLTGGGGYTF.

The chain has TRBV30 and TRBJ1-6; D perhaps matches TRBD1 (5 bases). This CDR3 comprises 13 residues. V was cut by 8 bases and J by 7 bases, with 15 bases left in between. The germline V gene has CDR1 GTSNPN and CDR2 SVGIG (reference sequence). CDR3 nucleotides: TGTGCCGGGCGGAGGGGCCGGAATTCACCCCTCCACTTT. Translating gives CAGRRGRNSPLHF.

The chain recombines TRBV6-4 with TRBJ2-1, with 9 nucleotides matching TRBD2. The V gene's germline CDR1 is MRHNA and CDR2 SNTAGT. V lost 6 bases and J lost 9; bases outside the gene matches: 9. The CDR3 length is 14 residues. CDR3 sequence: CASRERGARPEQFF. CDR3 DNA sequence: TGTGCCAGCAGAGAGCGGGGGGCACGACCTGAGCAGTTCTTC.

The chain uses TRBV3-1 (or the pseudogene TRBV3-2) and TRBJ2-5; 7 nucleotides align to TRBD1. This CDR3 contains 15 residues. Germline V CDR1 and CDR2: LGHDT, YNNKEL (reference sequence). Trimming cost V 4 bases and J 2 bases; bases outside gene matches: 7. The CDR3 reads CASSPSAGGQETQYF. DNA for the CDR3: TGTGCCAGCAGCCCAAGTGCAGGGGGACAAGAGACCCAGTACTTC.

The chain links TRBV19 to TRBJ1-5; 10 nucleotides line up with TRBD1. Germline loops: CDR1 LNHDA, CDR2 SQIVND (reference sequence). V lost 8 bases, J lost 4 bases, and 8 bases stayed unmatched. The CDR3 contains 15 residues. CDR3 region: CASAPGQGPNQPQHF. For the CDR3, the DNA is TGTGCCAGTGCTCCGGGACAGGGGCCAAATCAGCCCCAGCATTTT.

This rearrangement joins TRBV10-3 to TRBJ2-1; 12 positions match TRBD1. Germline CDR1 is ENHRY and CDR2 is SYGVKD. The CDR3 is made up of 14 amino acids. V was clipped by 3 bases and J by 9 bases; unmatched bases: 3. CDR3 in DNA: TGTGCCATCAGTGAAGGGACAGGGGGCCGTGAGCAGTTCTTC. Its protein product is CAISEGTGGREQFF.

The V and J genes are TRBV11-2 and TRBJ1-1; unclear D gene. Looked up from germline, CDR1 is SGHAT and CDR2 is FQNNGV. Trimming left V 6 bases short and J 7 bases short, with 15 bases between. This CDR3 has 13 amino acids. CDR3: CASSILGVGEAFF. CDR3 DNA: TGTGCCAGCAGTATTCTAGGTGTGGGTGAAGCTTTCTTT. Filled out from reference TRBV11-2 and TRBJ1-1, the complete variable domain reads EAGVAQSPRYKIIEKRQSVAFWCNPISGHATLYWYQQILGQGPKLLIQFQNNGVVDDSQLPKDRFSAERLKGVDSTLKIQPAKLEDSAVYLCASSILGVGEAFFGQGTRLTVV.

This clone showed up just once. The chain recombines TRBV27 with TRBJ2-1; 8 bases fit TRBD1. The CDR3 length is 16 residues. The V segment lost 3 bases and the J segment 1 base; nucleotides outside the gene matches: 5. The germline V gene has CDR1 MNHEY and CDR2 SMNVEV (reference sequence). The CDR3 loop reads CASSFLRQGSYNEQFF. The CDR3 coding sequence is TGTGCCAGCAGTTTTCTGCGACAGGGGTCCTACAATGAGCAGTTCTTC.

This clone was recorded once. The V gene is TRBV7-6, the J gene TRBJ2-1; 11 bases agree with TRBD2. Germline V gene lookup returns CDR1 SGHVS and CDR2 FNYEAQ. The J segment lost 10 bases and the V segment lost 5 bases, leaving 7 bases of the junction unmatched. The CDR3 runs to 14 residues. The chain's CDR3 is CASSPGLAVDEQFF. In nucleotides, the CDR3 is TGTGCCAGCAGCCCGGGACTAGCGGTCGACGAGCAGTTCTTC.

The V gene is TRBV6-2 or TRBV6-3, the J gene TRBJ1-2, with 9 bases matching TRBD1. Trimming removed 6 bases from V and 3 bases from J; junction bases left unmatched: 14. The CDR3 covers 17 residues. The germline V gene encodes CDR1 MNHEY and CDR2 SVGEGT. Here the CDR3 reads CASSLQGALLPDYGYTF. The CDR3 nucleotides are TGTGCCAGCAGCCTACAGGGGGCGTTACTCCCAGACTATGGCTACACCTTC.

The DNA of the CDR3 is TGCGCCAGCACTTCGGGACAGGGTAATGAAAAACTGTTTTTT. Translation: CASTSGQGNEKLFF. The genes are TRBV10-2 and TRBJ1-4; 9 positions agree with TRBD1. Trimming cost V 7 bases and J 4 bases; bases outside gene matches: 4. CDR3 length equals 14 residues. Germline V gene lookup returns CDR1 WSHSY and CDR2 SAAADI.

A word on this clone: The identical CDR3 is also encoded by other nucleotide sequences in the sample. The rearrangement joins TRBV5-1 to TRBJ2-1; no clear D gene. Germline lookup yields CDR1 SGHRS and CDR2 YFSETQ. The CDR3 runs to 13 residues. V was pared by 0 bases and J by 6 bases, with 7 bases between. The CDR3 spells CASSLELINEQFF. CDR3 bases: TGCGCCAGCAGCTTGGAACTGATCAATGAGCAGTTCTTC.

The chain employs TRBV7-6 and TRBJ2-2, with D tentatively TRBD1 (6 bases). Between the trimmed V and J ends, which lost 0 bases and 3 bases, there was a span of 11 bases. This CDR3 has 16 amino acids. Germline CDR1 SGHVS, CDR2 FNYEAQ. CDR3 residues: CASSLAGTTDTGELFF. CDR3 nucleotides: TGTGCCAGCAGCTTAGCCGGGACAACGGACACCGGGGAGCTGTTTTTT. Full variable domain (outside the CDR3, taken from reference TRBV7-6 and TRBJ2-2): GAGVSQSPRYKVTKRGQDVALRCDPISGHVSLYWYRQALGQGPEFLTYFNYEAQQDKSGLPNDRFSAERPEGSISTLTIQRTEQRDSAMYRCASSLAGTTDTGELFFGEGSRLTVL.

DNA of the CDR3: TGTGCCAGCCAACGCGCAGGGATGAACACTGAAGCTTTCTTT. Its translation: CASQRAGMNTEAFF. The V and J genes are TRBV18 and TRBJ1-1; TRBD1 is a possible D gene (5 bases). The CDR3 is 14 amino acids. CDR1 is KGHSH and CDR2 is LQKENI in the germline V gene. Trimming removed 8 bases at V and 0 bases at J, with 13 bases between.

This chain joins TRBV5-1 and TRBJ1-4; 9 nucleotides align to TRBD1. The J segment lost 7 bases and the V segment lost 2 bases, leaving 3 bases of the junction unmatched. Germline V gives CDR1 SGHRS, CDR2 YFSETQ. There are 14 residues in the CDR3. The CDR3 sequence: CASSLRQGGEKLFF. CDR3 sequence (DNA): TGCGCCAGCAGCTTAAGACAGGGGGGTGAAAAACTGTTTTTT. Looking up the rest from reference TRBV5-1 and TRBJ1-4 gives the full variable domain: KAGVTQTPRYLIKTRGQQVTLSCSPISGHRSVSWYQQTPGQGLQFLFEYFSETQRNKGNFPGRFSGRQFSNSRSEMNVSTLELGDSALYLCASSLRQGGEKLFFGSGTQLSVL.

V is TRBV5-4 and J is TRBJ1-1; tentatively, D is TRBD1 (5 bases). Between the trimmed V and J ends, which lost 4 bases and 0 bases, there was a span of 13 bases. CDR3 length: 15 residues. Germline CDR1 SGHNT, CDR2 YYREEE (reference sequence). The CDR3 coding sequence is TGTGCCAGCAGCAGGGGACGGGAGCTGAACACTGAAGCTTTCTTT. As protein: CASSRGRELNTEAFF.

This clone was recorded a few times. The V and J genes are TRBV9 and TRBJ2-7, with D maybe TRBD2 (6 bases). This CDR3 region has 14 residues. Germline V gene lookup returns CDR1 SGDLS and CDR2 YYNGEE. V lost 4 bases and J 9 bases, leaving 20 bases between the germline ends. Written as DNA, the CDR3 is TGTGCCAGCAGCCTACCGAGGGGAGGAGGGGTGCAGTACGTC. Its protein product is CASSLPRGGGVQYV.

This clone is categorized as medium-sized. The chain links TRBV5-8 to TRBJ2-7, with 7 bases identical to TRBD1. Germline loops: CDR1 SGHTS, CDR2 YDEGEE. The CDR3 has 16 residues. The V gene end was trimmed by 0 bases and the J gene end by 2 bases; junction bases not matched to a gene: 8. CDR3 region: CASSLGYRGPPYEQYF. As DNA, the CDR3 is TGTGCCAGCAGCTTGGGGTACAGGGGCCCTCCCTACGAGCAGTACTTC.